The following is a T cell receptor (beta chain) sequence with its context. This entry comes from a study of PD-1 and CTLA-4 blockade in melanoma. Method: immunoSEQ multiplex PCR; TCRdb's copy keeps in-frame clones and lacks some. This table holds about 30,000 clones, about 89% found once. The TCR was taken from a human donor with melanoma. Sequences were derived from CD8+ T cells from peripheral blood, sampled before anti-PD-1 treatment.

In DNA, the CDR3 is TGTGCCAGCAGCCAAGGTGCCGCTAGTGGAGAGACCCAGTACTTC. Its protein is CASSQGAASGETQYF. The gene calls are TRBV3-1 (or the pseudogene TRBV3-2) and TRBJ2-5; D call uncertain. CDR1 and CDR2 (germline): LGHDT, YNNKEL (reference sequence). CDR3 length: 15 residues. V was cut by 1 base and J by 4 bases, with 13 bases left in between.